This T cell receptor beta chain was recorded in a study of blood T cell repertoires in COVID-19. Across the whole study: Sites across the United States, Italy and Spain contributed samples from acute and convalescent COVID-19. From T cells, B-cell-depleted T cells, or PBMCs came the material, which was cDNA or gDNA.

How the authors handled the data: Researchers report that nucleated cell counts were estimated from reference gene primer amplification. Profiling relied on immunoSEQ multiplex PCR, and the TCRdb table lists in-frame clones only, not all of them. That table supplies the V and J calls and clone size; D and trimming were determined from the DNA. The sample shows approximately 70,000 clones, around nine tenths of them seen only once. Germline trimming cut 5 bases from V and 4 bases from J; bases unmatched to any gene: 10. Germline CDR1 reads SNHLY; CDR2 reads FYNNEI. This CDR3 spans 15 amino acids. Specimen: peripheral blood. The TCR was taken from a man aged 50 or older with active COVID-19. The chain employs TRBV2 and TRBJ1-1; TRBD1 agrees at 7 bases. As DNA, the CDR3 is TGTGCCAGCAGTTTAAGGACAGGACGGGTCACTGAAGCTTTCTTT. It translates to CASSLRTGRVTEAFF.